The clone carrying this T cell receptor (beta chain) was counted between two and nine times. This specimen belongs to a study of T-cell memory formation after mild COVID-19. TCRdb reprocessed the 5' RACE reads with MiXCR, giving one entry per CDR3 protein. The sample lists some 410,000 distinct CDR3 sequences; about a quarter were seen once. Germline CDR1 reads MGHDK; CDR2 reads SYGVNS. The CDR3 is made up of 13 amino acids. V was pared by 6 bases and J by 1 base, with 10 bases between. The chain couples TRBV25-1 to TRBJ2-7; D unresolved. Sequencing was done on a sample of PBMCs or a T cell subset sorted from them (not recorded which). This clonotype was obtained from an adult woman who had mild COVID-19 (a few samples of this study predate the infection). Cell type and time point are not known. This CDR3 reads CASRPNWSYEQYF. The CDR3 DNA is TGTGCCAGCAGGCCCAATTGGTCCTACGAGCAGTACTTC.